The 12 T cell receptor beta chains below were found in one sample sequenced in a study of T cell responses to AZD1222 COVID-19 vaccine. Repertoires were generated with immunoSEQ multiplex PCR, while TCRdb's copy carries only in-frame clones and drops some. This sample yields fewer than 200,000 clones, of which roughly nine tenths are seen a single time; around 3.6% belongs to the top ten. The sample was peripheral blood, taken 28 days after the second dose of the MenACWY control vaccine. These receptors all come from an adult who received the MenACWY meningococcal vaccine as a control.

In its sample, this clone was seen once. The CDR3: CASSLSWTEAFF. The CDR3 nucleotides are TGTGCCAGCAGTTTAAGCTGGACTGAAGCTTTCTTT. The J gene is TRBJ1-1, the V gene TRBV28; D gene ambiguous. Germline V gives CDR1 MDHEN, CDR2 SYDVKM. V gave up 2 bases and J gave up 5 bases, with 6 bases separating them. The CDR3 consists of 12 residues.

This chain uses TRBV19 with TRBJ1-3; a weak D match, TRBD1 (5 bases). The CDR3 runs to 16 residues. V was cut by 3 bases and J by 2 bases, with 14 bases left in between. Per the germline V gene, CDR1 is LNHDA and CDR2 is SQIVND (reference sequence). The CDR3 nucleotides are TGTGCCAGTAGTATTCTAAGACCGGGGCCTGGAAACACCATATATTTT. This codes for CASSILRPGPGNTIYF.

The J gene is TRBJ1-5, the V gene TRBV7-2; D call uncertain. V was trimmed by 5 bases and J by 7 bases, leaving 18 bases between them. The CDR3 spans 15 residues. Germline V gene data show CDR1 as SGHTA and CDR2 as FQGNSA. CDR3 DNA: TGTGCCAGCAGCCGCCGGACGGGGAGCGGCCAGCCCCAGCATTTT. It specifies CASSRRTGSGQPQHF.

CDR3 region: CASSLLSEQYF. The CDR3 DNA sequence: TGTGCCAGCAGTTTACTGAGCGAGCAGTACTTC. V is TRBV28 and J is TRBJ2-7; unclear D gene. From germline, CDR1 is MDHEN and CDR2 SYDVKM. The ends were cut back, 2 bases at V and 6 bases at J, with 5 bases in the middle. The CDR3 contains 11 residues.

This rearrangement joins TRBV19 to TRBJ2-5; 10 bases are a match to TRBD1. V lost 6 bases to trimming and J lost 7 bases; unmatched junction nucleotides: 8. The CDR3 covers 14 residues. Germline V gives CDR1 LNHDA, CDR2 SQIVND (reference sequence). The CDR3 nucleotides read TGTGCCAGTAGAGGACAGGGGGGGTTAGGGACCCAGTACTTC. This gives the protein CASRGQGGLGTQYF. The whole variable domain, filled in from reference TRBV19 and TRBJ2-5, reads DGGITQSPKYLFRKEGQNVTLSCEQNLNHDAMYWYRQDPGQGLRLIYYSQIVNDFQKGDIAEGYSVSREKKESFPLTVTSAQKNPTAFYLCASRGQGGLGTQYFGPGTRLLVL.

V gene TRBV28 combines with J gene TRBJ1-6; tentatively, D is TRBD1 (6 bases). CDR3 length: 18 residues. CDR1 is MDHEN and CDR2 is SYDVKM in the germline V gene. Trimming stripped 6 bases from V and 3 bases from J, with 21 bases between. The CDR3 is CASSLLKGGDNYNSPLHF. The CDR3 bases are TGTGCCAGCAGCCTTTTAAAAGGCGGGGACAACTATAATTCACCCCTCCACTTT.

V gene TRBV29-1 combines with J gene TRBJ2-3; D is possibly TRBD2 (5 bases). V gave up 2 bases and J gave up 2 bases, with 8 bases separating them. This CDR3 is 13 amino acids long. Germline assignment: CDR1 SQVTM and CDR2 ANQGSEA. The CDR3 nucleotides read TGCAGCGTTGAATCGGGATACACAGATACGCAGTATTTT. It encodes CSVESGYTDTQYF.

V gene TRBV9 combines with J gene TRBJ2-3, with 8 bases matching TRBD1. Germline CDR1 and CDR2: SGDLS and YYNGEE. This CDR3 region has 16 residues. V was pared by 4 bases and J by 1 base, with 8 bases of the junction left unmatched. CDR3 protein: CASSLSWGQGTDTQYF. For the CDR3, the DNA is TGTGCCAGCAGCCTTAGTTGGGGACAGGGCACAGATACGCAGTATTTT.

This clone has more than one count but fewer than ten. DNA for the CDR3: TGTGCCATCAGTGTTGGGGATGAGCAGTTCTTC. Amino acids: CAISVGDEQFF. The chain joins TRBV10-3 to TRBJ2-1; D call uncertain. There are 11 residues in the CDR3. V was shortened by 4 bases and J by 8 bases, with 6 bases between the two germline ends. The germline gives CDR1 ENHRY, CDR2 SYGVKD.

The CDR3 sequence is CASSFGQETHYGYTF. In DNA form, the CDR3 reads TGTGCCAGCAGCTTCGGACAGGAAACCCACTATGGCTACACCTTC. This sequence joins TRBV5-5 and TRBJ1-2; 7 positions match TRBD1. The CDR3 is 15 residues long. From germline, CDR1 is SGHKS and CDR2 YYEKEE (reference sequence). V shed 2 bases and J 3 bases; nucleotides not matched to a gene: 7.

CDR3 residues: CASSSPLGLAIHEQFF. The CDR3 region has the DNA TGTGCCAGCAGCTCCCCCCTGGGACTAGCGATACATGAGCAGTTCTTC. This chain joins TRBV11-3 and TRBJ2-1, with TRBD2 matching over 10 bases. Germline V gene sequence: CDR1 SGHNT, CDR2 YENEEA. The CDR3 runs to 16 residues. The trim removed 4 bases at V and 8 bases at J, leaving 11 bases unmatched.

This chain joins TRBV24-1 and TRBJ2-2; 8 bases agree with TRBD1. Trimming at V came to 4 bases and at J to 7 bases, leaving 7 bases not matched to a gene. This CDR3 contains 15 residues. Per the germline V gene, CDR1 is KGHDR and CDR2 is SFDVKD. CDR3 coding DNA: TGTGCCACCAGTGAGAAGACAGGGGCGGGCGGGGAGCTGTTTTTT. Its translation: CATSEKTGAGGELFF.